The 20 T cell receptor beta chains given below trace back to one sample, sequenced in a study of blood T cell repertoires in COVID-19. Sequencing used immunoSEQ multiplex PCR; TCRdb keeps in-frame clones, though not all of them. The table lists about 210,000 clones, 92% of them singletons, with around 1.2% in the top ten. Specimen: peripheral blood. The receptors were gathered from a man aged 30-40 years with acute or convalescent COVID-19.

This sequence joins TRBV6-6 and TRBJ2-2; possibly TRBD2 for D (6 bases). From germline, CDR1 is MNHNY and CDR2 SVGAGI (reference sequence). The CDR3 has 16 amino acids. The V gene lost 2 bases and the J gene lost 0 bases, with 10 bases spanning the gap. The CDR3 sequence: CASSYRRGANTGELFF. The DNA for the CDR3 is TGTGCCAGCAGTTACCGTCGCGGGGCGAACACCGGGGAGCTGTTTTTT.

CDR3 amino acids: CASSRGRENNEQFF. The CDR3 DNA sequence: TGTGCCAGCAGCCGGGGCAGGGAAAACAATGAGCAGTTCTTC. The chain uses TRBV3-1 (or the pseudogene TRBV3-2) and TRBJ2-1; TRBD1 might be the D (5 bases). The CDR3 extends over 14 amino acids. Germline V gene data show CDR1 as LGHDT and CDR2 as YNNKEL (reference sequence). V was clipped by 4 bases and J by 5 bases, with 12 bases between them.

The chain carries TRBV6-5 and TRBJ1-1; no definite D call. The CDR3 loop spans 15 amino acids. CDR1 and CDR2 (germline): MNHEY, SVGAGI. V dropped 2 bases and J dropped 1 base, with 11 bases sitting between them. Written as DNA, the CDR3 is TGTGCCAGCAGTTACGCCCCAGGCAAGAACACTGAAGCTTTCTTT. This sequence encodes CASSYAPGKNTEAFF.

This clone appeared once. J is TRBJ2-5 and V is TRBV5-1; D uncertain. The ends were cut back, 1 base at V and 5 bases at J, with 12 bases in the middle. The CDR3 length is 14 residues. Germline V gene data show CDR1 as SGHRS and CDR2 as YFSETQ. Here the CDR3 DNA reads TGCGCCAGCAGCTTGAGAGCTAGTGGTGAGACCCAGTACTTC. Translated, it gives CASSLRASGETQYF.

This clone was found once. This chain uses TRBV19 with TRBJ2-6, with 9 nucleotides matching TRBD1. This CDR3 comprises 17 residues. Unmatched junction bases numbered 4, after V lost 4 bases and J lost 0 bases. The V gene's germline CDR1 is LNHDA and CDR2 SQIVND (reference sequence). The CDR3 region is CASSNTGQGSGANVLTF. The DNA for the CDR3 is TGTGCCAGTAGTAACACGGGACAGGGCTCTGGGGCCAACGTCCTGACTTTC. Drawing the rest from reference TRBV19 and TRBJ2-6, the complete variable domain is DGGITQSPKYLFRKEGQNVTLSCEQNLNHDAMYWYRQDPGQGLRLIYYSQIVNDFQKGDIAEGYSVSREKKESFPLTVTSAQKNPTAFYLCASSNTGQGSGANVLTFGAGSRLTVL.

This chain joins TRBV7-8 and TRBJ1-2, with 8 bases identical to TRBD1. CDR1 is SGHVS, CDR2 FQNEAQ, per germline. The CDR3 consists of 15 residues. Trimming took 5 bases from V and 8 from J; bases not matched to a gene: 13. The CDR3 DNA follows: TGTGCCAGCAGCGCTAGCGGTCAGGGGGCAGAAGGCTACACCTTC. Translating it yields CASSASGQGAEGYTF.

The chain couples TRBV19 to TRBJ2-1; the match to TRBD2 covers 7 bases. There are 16 residues in the CDR3. Germline CDR1 is LNHDA and CDR2 is SQIVND (reference sequence). Unmatched junction bases numbered 11, after V lost 1 base and J lost 8 bases. The CDR3 loop reads CASSIGRDYQSDEQFF. As DNA, the CDR3 is TGTGCCAGTAGTATAGGCCGGGACTACCAGTCGGATGAGCAGTTCTTC. The variable domain in full, completed from reference TRBV19 and TRBJ2-1, reads DGGITQSPKYLFRKEGQNVTLSCEQNLNHDAMYWYRQDPGQGLRLIYYSQIVNDFQKGDIAEGYSVSREKKESFPLTVTSAQKNPTAFYLCASSIGRDYQSDEQFFGPGTRLTVL.

The V gene is TRBV7-9, the J gene TRBJ2-5; D not certain. Germline V CDR1 and CDR2: SEHNR, FQNEAQ (reference sequence). The germline V and J ends were trimmed by 7 bases and 5 bases, with 8 bases remaining between them. The CDR3 loop spans 11 amino acids. The DNA of the CDR3 is TGTGCCAGCACCAGTGAGGAGACCCAGTACTTC. Protein: CASTSEETQYF.

V is TRBV30 and J is TRBJ2-7, with D maybe TRBD2 (5 bases). The V gene's germline CDR1 is GTSNPN and CDR2 SVGIG (reference sequence). The CDR3 sequence is 14 residues long. V lost 2 bases and J lost 6, with 17 bases in between. The CDR3 sequence is CAWSRSGLLIEQYF. The DNA of the CDR3 is TGTGCCTGGAGTCGCAGCGGCCTTCTTATCGAGCAGTACTTC.

V is TRBV19 and J is TRBJ1-1, with D possibly matching TRBD1 (6 bases). The CDR3 contains 14 residues. From germline, CDR1 is LNHDA and CDR2 SQIVND (reference sequence). Trimming removed 10 bases from V and 4 bases from J, with 19 bases in between. CDR3 bases: TGTGCCACTATAAAACAGGGCGGAGGCACTGAAGCTTTCTTT. It is translated as CATIKQGGGTEAFF.

V and J are TRBV18 and TRBJ2-5; 7 nucleotides align to TRBD2. The CDR3 consists of 15 residues. CDR1 is KGHSH, CDR2 LQKENI, per germline. J lost 1 base, V lost 5 bases, and 7 bases had no gene match. CDR3 DNA: TGTGCCAGCTCAGCAAAGCGGGGAGGCCAAGAGACCCAGTACTTC. This gives the protein CASSAKRGGQETQYF.

The chain is built from TRBV7-2 and TRBJ2-7; a weak D match, TRBD2 (6 bases). The CDR3 loop spans 14 amino acids. V shed 5 bases and J shed 0 bases, with 11 bases lying between them. Per the germline V gene, CDR1 is SGHTA and CDR2 is FQGNSA. The DNA for the CDR3 is TGTGCCAGCAGCCCGAGCGGGTTCTCCTACGAGCAGTACTTC. Translation gives CASSPSGFSYEQYF.

The chain joins TRBV2 to TRBJ2-1; 11 bases line up with TRBD2. The germline gives CDR1 SNHLY, CDR2 FYNNEI. Trimming at V came to 4 bases and at J to 6 bases, leaving 11 bases not matched to a gene. The CDR3 is made up of 17 amino acids. This CDR3 is CASSVSGGAWVRNEQFF. DNA for the CDR3: TGTGCCAGCAGTGTTAGCGGGGGGGCCTGGGTTCGCAATGAGCAGTTCTTC.

This sequence joins TRBV5-1 and TRBJ2-3; tentatively, D is TRBD1 (5 bases). The V end was cut by 0 bases, the J end by 0 bases, with 8 bases between. CDR1 SGHRS and CDR2 YFSETQ come from the germline V gene. This CDR3 spans 15 amino acids. The CDR3 here is CASSLEGASTDTQYF. The CDR3 DNA reads TGCGCCAGCAGCTTGGAAGGGGCTAGCACAGATACGCAGTATTTT.

The chain links TRBV28 to TRBJ1-2; D unclear. Trimming removed 5 bases at V and 2 bases at J, with 12 bases between. Germline V gene sequence: CDR1 MDHEN, CDR2 SYDVKM. This CDR3 is built from 14 residues. CDR3 sequence: CASSLLGPNYGYTF. The CDR3 DNA reads as TGTGCCAGCAGTCTCCTTGGGCCCAACTATGGCTACACCTTC.

The chain recombines TRBV3-1 (or the pseudogene TRBV3-2) with TRBJ2-3, with D unclear. V was pared by 4 bases and J by 6 bases, with 14 bases between. Per the germline V gene, CDR1 is LGHDT and CDR2 is YNNKEL (reference sequence). The CDR3 consists of 14 residues. The CDR3: CASSRHHQGDTQYF. In DNA, the CDR3 is TGTGCCAGCAGCCGACACCACCAAGGCGATACGCAGTATTTT.

A word on this clone: Other nucleotide sequences from this sample produce the same CDR3. J is TRBJ2-1 and V is TRBV5-1; a weak D match, TRBD1 (6 bases). The CDR3 contains 12 residues. From germline, CDR1 is SGHRS and CDR2 YFSETQ. With 4 bases removed from V and 9 bases from J, the gap between germline ends came to 11 bases. For the CDR3, the DNA is TGCGCCAGCAGCCCGACAGGTGTTGAGCAGTTCTTC. The encoded protein is CASSPTGVEQFF.

This chain connects TRBV28 to TRBJ2-3; D not resolved. The V gene's germline CDR1 is MDHEN and CDR2 SYDVKM. Trimming pared 11 bases from V and 5 bases from J, leaving 11 bases between. This CDR3 has 11 residues. CDR3 in DNA: TGTGCCTCCTATATTGGAGATACGCAGTATTTT. This gives the protein CASYIGDTQYF.

This chain links TRBV4-2 with TRBJ2-7; 7 bases align to TRBD1. The CDR3 extends over 19 amino acids. Germline lookup yields CDR1 LGHNA and CDR2 YNFKEQ. The V gene end was trimmed by 1 base and the J gene end by 5 bases; junction bases not matched to a gene: 20. The CDR3 here is CASSQVFGLRPGQWNEQYF. The CDR3 DNA reads as TGTGCCAGCAGCCAAGTATTTGGCTTAAGACCGGGACAGTGGAACGAGCAGTACTTC.

The V call is TRBV5-1, the J call TRBJ2-7; possible D gene TRBD2, 5 bases. The ends were cut back, 3 bases at V and 3 bases at J, with 25 bases in the middle. This CDR3 comprises 18 residues. Germline lookup yields CDR1 SGHRS and CDR2 YFSETQ. The CDR3 coding sequence is TGCGCCAGCAGCTCCAGCAGTGAAGTACTAGGGAACAACTACGAGCAGTACTTC. Protein product: CASSSSSEVLGNNYEQYF.